This T cell receptor beta chain was observed in a study of glioma-infiltrating T cells. This clonotype was counted at least ten times. The antigen remains unidentified. The V gene's germline CDR1 is SGHTA and CDR2 FQGTGA. CDR3 length: 15 amino acids. V gave up 3 bases and J gave up 2 bases; unmatched junction bases: 7. The iRepertoire nested amplicon-rescue multiplex PCR amplified TCR alpha and beta CDR3s from RNA. Tissue mRNA or PBMC total RNA, roughly 100-400 ng, went into one-step reverse transcription and amplification. MiXCR, applied by TCRdb to the multiplex PCR reads, yields one record per CDR3 protein. The table has approximately 110,000 distinct CDR3 sequences, 20% to 30% seen once. General observations from the study: Above-expected tissue-blood divergence occurred in all gliomas, most in low-grade ones. Very few CDR3 sequences were shared between tissue and blood.

This chain joins TRBV7-3 and TRBJ2-7, with TRBD2 matching over 7 bases. The receptor was isolated from a human donor with low-grade glioma or glioblastoma, undergoing nonglioma brain surgery, or in good health (not recorded which). Sequenced sample: glioma tissue, nonneoplastic brain tissue, or PBMCs (not recorded which). The chain's CDR3 is CASSFNGGYAYEQYF. DNA for the CDR3: TGTGCCAGCAGCTTTAACGGGGGGTACGCCTACGAGCAGTACTTC.